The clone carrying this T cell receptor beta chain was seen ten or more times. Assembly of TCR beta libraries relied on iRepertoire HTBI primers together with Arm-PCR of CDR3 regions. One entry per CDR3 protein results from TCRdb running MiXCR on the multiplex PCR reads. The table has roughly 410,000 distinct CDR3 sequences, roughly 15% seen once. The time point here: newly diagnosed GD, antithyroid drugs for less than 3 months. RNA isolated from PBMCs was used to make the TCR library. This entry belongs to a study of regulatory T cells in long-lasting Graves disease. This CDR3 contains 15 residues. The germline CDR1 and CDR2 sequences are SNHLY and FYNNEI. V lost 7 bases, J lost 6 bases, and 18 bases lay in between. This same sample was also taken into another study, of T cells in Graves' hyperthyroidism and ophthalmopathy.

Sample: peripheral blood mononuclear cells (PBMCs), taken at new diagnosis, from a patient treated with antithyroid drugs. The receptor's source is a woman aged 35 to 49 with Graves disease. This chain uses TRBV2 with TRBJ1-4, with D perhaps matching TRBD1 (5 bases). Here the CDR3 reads CASNAGVQGHEKLFF. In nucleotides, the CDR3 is TGTGCCAGCAATGCGGGAGTGCAGGGCCATGAAAAACTGTTTTTT.